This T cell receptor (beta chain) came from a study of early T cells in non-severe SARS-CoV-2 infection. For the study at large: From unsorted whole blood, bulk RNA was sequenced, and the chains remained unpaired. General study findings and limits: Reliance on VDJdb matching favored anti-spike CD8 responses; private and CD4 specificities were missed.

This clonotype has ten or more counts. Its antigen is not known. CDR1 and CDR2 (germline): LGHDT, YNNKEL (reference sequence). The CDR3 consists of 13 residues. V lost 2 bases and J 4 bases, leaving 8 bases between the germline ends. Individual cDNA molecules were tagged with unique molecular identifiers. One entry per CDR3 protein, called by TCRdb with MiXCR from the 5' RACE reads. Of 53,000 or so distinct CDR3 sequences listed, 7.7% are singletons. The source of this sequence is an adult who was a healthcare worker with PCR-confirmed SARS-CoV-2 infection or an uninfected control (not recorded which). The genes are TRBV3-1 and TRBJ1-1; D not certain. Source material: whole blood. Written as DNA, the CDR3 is TGTGCCAGCAGCCAAAGAATTGGCACTGAAGCTTTCTTT. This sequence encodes CASSQRIGTEAFF.